The 2 T cell receptor beta chains reported below all come from one sample, sequenced in a study of T cells in Graves' hyperthyroidism and ophthalmopathy. Amplification targeted TCR beta CDR3 regions from RNA transcripts. The HTBI primer set drove a first-round RT-PCR of the TCR CDR3. TCRdb analysed the multiplex PCR reads with MiXCR anew, one entry per CDR3 protein. The sample carries around 600,000 distinct CDR3 sequences, approximately 42% recorded once. The specimen sequenced was peripheral blood or thyroid tissue (not recorded which). The origin of the receptors is an adult man with Graves' disease, either hyperthyroidism or ophthalmopathy (not recorded which).

The chain has TRBV24-1 and TRBJ2-5, with D maybe TRBD2 (5 bases). This CDR3 region has 16 residues. V was pared by 3 bases and J by 1 base, with 14 bases between. The germline V gene has CDR1 KGHDR and CDR2 SFDVKD. CDR3: CATSDGLKGAQETQYF. CDR3 coding DNA: TGTGCCACCAGTGATGGCCTTAAGGGAGCCCAAGAGACCCAGTACTTC.

V usage is TRBV12-3 or TRBV12-4 and J usage is TRBJ1-4; D is undetermined. This CDR3 is built from 14 residues. V was cut by 3 bases and J by 8 bases, with 13 bases left in between. The CDR3 sequence is CASSFLSIGEKLFF. CDR3 DNA: TGTGCCAGCAGTTTTCTGTCCATTGGCGAAAAACTGTTTTTT.